Shown below are 4 T cell receptor beta chains from a single sample sequenced in a study of T cell changes during pregnancy in multiple sclerosis. Produced via immunoSEQ multiplex PCR; TCRdb's table is partial and in-frame only. The sample comprises about 15,000 clones, roughly four fifths of which are singletons, and roughly 10% rests with the top ten. The source material was CD8+ T cells from peripheral blood mononuclear cells, sampled in the second trimester of pregnancy. These receptor sequences come from a female donor in good health, enrolled as a control in a pregnancy study.

This clone was seen a single time. The chain is built from TRBV2 and TRBJ2-5; 8 bases align to TRBD2. V shed 3 bases, J shed 5 bases, and the junction held 5 bases outside the gene matches. The germline V gene has CDR1 SNHLY and CDR2 FYNNEI. The CDR3 loop spans 14 amino acids. CDR3 loop: CASSEVSGEETQYF. CDR3 sequence (DNA): TGTGCCAGCAGTGAGGTTAGCGGGGAGGAGACCCAGTACTTC.

The chain couples TRBV27 to TRBJ1-2; 10 bases map to TRBD1. This CDR3 is built from 15 residues. Per germline, CDR1 MNHEY and CDR2 SMNVEV (reference sequence). V shed 10 bases, J shed 2 bases, and the junction held 10 bases outside the gene matches. The DNA for the CDR3 is TGTGCCACCCCTCGCAGGGGACAGGGGAACTATGGCTACACCTTC. Its protein product is CATPRRGQGNYGYTF.

The chain employs TRBV12-5 and TRBJ1-5; 8 bases line up with TRBD1. This CDR3 spans 13 amino acids. The V segment lost 7 bases and the J segment 4 bases; nucleotides outside the gene matches: 3. Germline V gene lookup returns CDR1 LGHNT and CDR2 FRNRAP. The CDR3 sequence is CASATGANQPQHF. The CDR3 region has the DNA TGTGCTAGTGCGACAGGGGCGAATCAGCCCCAGCATTTT.

This clone was observed a handful of times. The chain joins TRBV14 to TRBJ2-7; possible D gene TRBD2, 6 bases. This CDR3 is built from 17 residues. The germline V gene encodes CDR1 SGHDN and CDR2 FVKESK. Trimming pared 5 bases from V and 1 base from J, leaving 21 bases between. The CDR3 loop reads CASSLTGARGTSYEQYF. DNA of the CDR3: TGTGCCAGCAGCTTAACCGGGGCCAGAGGGACTTCCTACGAGCAGTACTTC.